Listed below are T cell receptor beta chains from one sample, sequenced in a study of control samples from healthy donors and cancer patients. Libraries were prepared by immunoSEQ multiplex PCR; TCRdb keeps only in-frame clonotypes and omits some of them. The sample holds about 150,000 clones, 85% to 95% seen once. Sample: blood. The source is a man aged 40-49 years in good health. Both conserved end residues are part of each CDR3. The order of the fields is J gene, CDR3 length, V gene, D gene, clone size, CDR3 protein, CDR3 DNA. D genes are given only for firm matches. A clone size is listed for some rows: how often the clone was seen (once, few, many), or a class if it is expanded.

TRBJ1-6,14,TRBV25-1,-,few,CASSPFGEGSPLHF,TGTGCCAGCAGCCCTTTCGGAGAAGGTTCACCCCTCCACTTT
TRBJ2-3,15,TRBV6-5,TRBD1,-,CASSTYRGRTDTQYF,TGTGCCAGCAGTACTTACAGGGGGCGCACAGATACGCAGTATTTT
TRBJ1-4,14,TRBV30,-,-,CAWSSGGNNEKLFF,TGTGCCTGGAGTTCGGGAGGTAATAATGAAAAACTGTTTTTT
TRBJ2-3,16,TRBV9,-,-,CASSFGGGTSTDTQYF,TGTGCCAGCAGCTTCGGAGGGGGGACTAGCACAGATACGCAGTATTTT
TRBJ2-3,15,TRBV9,-,-,CASSPHEGGTDTQYF,TGTGCCAGCAGCCCTCACGAGGGGGGCACAGATACGCAGTATTTT
TRBJ1-1,17,TRBV6-2/TRBV6-3,TRBD1,-,CASSPIRGRQGHTEAFF,TGTGCCAGCAGCCCTATCCGAGGGAGACAGGGGCACACTGAAGCTTTCTTT
TRBJ2-1,15,TRBV5-1,TRBD2,-,CASSLGGTSGDEQFF,TGCGCCAGCAGCTTGGGGGGGACTAGCGGGGATGAGCAGTTCTTC
TRBJ1-2,15,TRBV7-2,TRBD1,-,CASSPRTGIFYGYTF,TGTGCCAGCAGCCCCCGGACAGGGATATTCTATGGCTACACCTTC
TRBJ2-3,14,TRBV5-1,-,-,CASSSQGMKDTQYF,TGCGCCAGCAGCTCACAGGGAATGAAGGATACGCAGTATTTT
TRBJ2-7,13,TRBV12-1,-,-,CASSFGVSNEQYF,TGTGCCAGCAGCTTTGGGGTGTCGAACGAGCAGTACTTC
TRBJ1-5,19,TRBV21-1,-,-,CASSKVGFRGRGAGQPQHF,TGTGCCAGCAGCAAAGTGGGGTTTAGAGGCAGGGGGGCGGGGCAGCCCCAGCATTTT
TRBJ1-5,14,TRBV30,-,-,CAWSAGGPNQPQHF,TGTGCCTGGAGCGCTGGGGGGCCGAATCAGCCCCAGCATTTT
TRBJ1-3,14,TRBV6-5,-,-,CASSSRGGGNTIYF,TGTGCCAGCAGTTCCAGGGGAGGTGGAAACACCATATATTTT
TRBJ1-5,18,TRBV11-3,-,once,CASSCQRRRSYSNQPQHF,TGTGCCAGCAGCTGCCAGCGACGGAGGTCGTATAGCAATCAGCCCCAGCATTTT
TRBJ1-5,15,TRBV6-2/TRBV6-3,-,-,CASSLEGYSNQPQHF,TGTGCCAGCAGTTTGGAGGGCTATAGCAATCAGCCCCAGCATTTT
TRBJ1-2,15,TRBV4-3,-,-,CASSQDPVGNYGYTF,TGCGCCAGCAGCCAAGATCCCGTGGGGAACTATGGCTACACCTTC
TRBJ1-1,17,TRBV5-1,-,-,CASSLVSGTRGNTEAFF,TGCGCCAGCAGCTTGGTCTCCGGTACGAGAGGGAACACTGAAGCTTTCTTT
TRBJ2-3,12,TRBV24-1,-,-,CATSDLPDTQYF,TGTGCCACCAGTGATTTGCCTGATACGCAGTATTTT
TRBJ1-5,14,TRBV10-1,-,-,CASNGEGCNQPQHF,TGCGCCAGCAACGGGGAGGGATGCAATCAGCCCCAGCATTTT
TRBJ2-3,16,TRBV28,TRBD1,-,CATAPDGTGGRDTQYF,TGTGCCACAGCGCCGGATGGGACAGGGGGCCGAGATACGCAGTATTTT